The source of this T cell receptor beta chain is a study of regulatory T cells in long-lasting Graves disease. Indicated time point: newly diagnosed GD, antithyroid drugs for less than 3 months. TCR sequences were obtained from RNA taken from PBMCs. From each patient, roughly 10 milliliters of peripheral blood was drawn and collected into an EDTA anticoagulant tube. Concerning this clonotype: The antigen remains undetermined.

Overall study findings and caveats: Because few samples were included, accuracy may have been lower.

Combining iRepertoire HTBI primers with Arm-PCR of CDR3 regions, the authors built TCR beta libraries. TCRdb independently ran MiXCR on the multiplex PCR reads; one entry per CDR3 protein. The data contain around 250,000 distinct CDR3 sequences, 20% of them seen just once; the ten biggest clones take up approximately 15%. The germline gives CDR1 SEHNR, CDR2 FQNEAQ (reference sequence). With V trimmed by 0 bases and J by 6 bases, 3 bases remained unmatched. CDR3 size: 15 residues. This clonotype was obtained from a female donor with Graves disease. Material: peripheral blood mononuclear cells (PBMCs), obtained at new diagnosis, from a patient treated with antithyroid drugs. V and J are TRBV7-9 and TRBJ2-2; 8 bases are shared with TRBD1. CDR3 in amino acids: CASSLAPGGAGELFF. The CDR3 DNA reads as TGTGCCAGCAGCTTAGCGCCAGGGGGCGCCGGGGAGCTGTTTTTT. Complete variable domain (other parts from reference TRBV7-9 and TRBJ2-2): DTGVSQNPRHKITKRGQNVTFRCDPISEHNRLYWYRQTLGQGPEFLTYFQNEAQLEKSRLLSDRFSAERPKGSFSTLEIQRTEQGDSAMYLCASSLAPGGAGELFFGEGSRLTVL.